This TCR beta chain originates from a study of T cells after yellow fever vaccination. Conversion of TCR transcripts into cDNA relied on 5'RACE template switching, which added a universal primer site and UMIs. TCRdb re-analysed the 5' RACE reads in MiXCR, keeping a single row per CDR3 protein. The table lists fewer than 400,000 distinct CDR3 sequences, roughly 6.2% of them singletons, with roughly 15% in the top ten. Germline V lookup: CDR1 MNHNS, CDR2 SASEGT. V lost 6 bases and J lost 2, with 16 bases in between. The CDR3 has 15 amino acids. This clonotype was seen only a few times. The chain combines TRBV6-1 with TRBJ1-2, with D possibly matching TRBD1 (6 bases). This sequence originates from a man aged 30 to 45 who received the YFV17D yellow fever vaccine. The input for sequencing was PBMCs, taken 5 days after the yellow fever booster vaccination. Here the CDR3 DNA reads TGTGCCAGCAGACCGGCGCTCAGGGGAAACTATGGCTACACCTTC. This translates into CASRPALRGNYGYTF.